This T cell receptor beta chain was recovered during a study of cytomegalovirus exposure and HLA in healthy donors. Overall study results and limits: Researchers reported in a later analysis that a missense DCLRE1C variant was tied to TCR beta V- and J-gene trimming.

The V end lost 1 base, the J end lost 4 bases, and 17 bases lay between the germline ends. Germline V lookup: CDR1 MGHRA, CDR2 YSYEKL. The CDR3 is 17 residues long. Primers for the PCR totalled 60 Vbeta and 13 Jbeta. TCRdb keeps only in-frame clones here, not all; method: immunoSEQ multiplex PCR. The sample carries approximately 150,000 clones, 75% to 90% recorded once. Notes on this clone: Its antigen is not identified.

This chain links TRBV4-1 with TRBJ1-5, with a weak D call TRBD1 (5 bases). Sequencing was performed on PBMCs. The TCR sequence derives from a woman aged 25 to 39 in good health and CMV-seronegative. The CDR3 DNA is TGCGCCAGCAGCCAAGTGACAGCCGGGTATAGTAATCAGCCCCAGCATTTT. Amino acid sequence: CASSQVTAGYSNQPQHF.